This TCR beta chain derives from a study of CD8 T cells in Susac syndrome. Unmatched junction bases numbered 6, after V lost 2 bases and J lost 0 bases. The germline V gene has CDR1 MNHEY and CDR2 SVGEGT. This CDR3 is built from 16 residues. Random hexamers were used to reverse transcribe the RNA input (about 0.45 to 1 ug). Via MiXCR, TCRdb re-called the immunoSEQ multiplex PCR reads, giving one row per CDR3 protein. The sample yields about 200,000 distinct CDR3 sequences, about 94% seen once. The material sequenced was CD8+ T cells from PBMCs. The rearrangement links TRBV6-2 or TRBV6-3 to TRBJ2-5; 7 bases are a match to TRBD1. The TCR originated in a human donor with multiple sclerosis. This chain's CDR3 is CASSYRGTEYQETQYF. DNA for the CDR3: TGTGCCAGCAGTTACAGGGGGACAGAGTACCAAGAGACCCAGTACTTC.